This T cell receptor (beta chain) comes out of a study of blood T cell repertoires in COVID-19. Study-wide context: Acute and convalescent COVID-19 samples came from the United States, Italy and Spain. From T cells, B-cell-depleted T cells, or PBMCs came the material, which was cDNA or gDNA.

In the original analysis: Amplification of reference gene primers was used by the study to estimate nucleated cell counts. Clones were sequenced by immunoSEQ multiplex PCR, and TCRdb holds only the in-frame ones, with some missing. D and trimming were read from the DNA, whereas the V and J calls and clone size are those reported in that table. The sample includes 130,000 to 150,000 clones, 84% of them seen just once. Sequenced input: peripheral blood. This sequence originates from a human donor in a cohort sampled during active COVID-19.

The CDR3 coding sequence is TGTGCCAGCAGCCACGGGACTAGCTCTTTCAATGAGCAGTTCTTC. Translating gives CASSHGTSSFNEQFF. The chain uses TRBV3-1 (or the pseudogene TRBV3-2) and TRBJ2-1; TRBD2 aligns across 9 bases. CDR1 and CDR2 (germline): LGHDT, YNNKEL (reference sequence). V shed 3 bases, J shed 6 bases, and the junction held 6 bases outside the gene matches. The CDR3 consists of 15 residues.